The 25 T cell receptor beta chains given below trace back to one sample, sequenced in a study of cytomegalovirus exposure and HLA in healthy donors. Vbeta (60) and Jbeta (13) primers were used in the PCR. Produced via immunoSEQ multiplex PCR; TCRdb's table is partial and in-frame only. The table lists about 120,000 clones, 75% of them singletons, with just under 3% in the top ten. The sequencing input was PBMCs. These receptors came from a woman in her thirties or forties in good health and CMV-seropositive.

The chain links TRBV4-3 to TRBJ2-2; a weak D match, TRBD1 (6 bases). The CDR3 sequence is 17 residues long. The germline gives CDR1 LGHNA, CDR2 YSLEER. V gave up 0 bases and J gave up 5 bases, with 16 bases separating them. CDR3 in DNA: TGCGCCAGCAGCCAAGAAGGGATCAGGACAGATACCGGGGAGCTGTTTTTT. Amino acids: CASSQEGIRTDTGELFF.

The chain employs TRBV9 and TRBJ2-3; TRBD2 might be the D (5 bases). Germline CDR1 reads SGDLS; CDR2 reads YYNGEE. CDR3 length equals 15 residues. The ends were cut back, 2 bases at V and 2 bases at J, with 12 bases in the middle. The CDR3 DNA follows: TGTGCCAGCAGCGTCGAGGGAACCCCCACAGATACGCAGTATTTT. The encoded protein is CASSVEGTPTDTQYF.

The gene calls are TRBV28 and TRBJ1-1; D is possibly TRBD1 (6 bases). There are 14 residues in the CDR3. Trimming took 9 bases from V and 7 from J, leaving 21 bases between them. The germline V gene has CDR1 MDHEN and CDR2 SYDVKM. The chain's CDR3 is CASEKEALRGEAFF. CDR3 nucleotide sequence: TGTGCCAGTGAAAAGGAGGCTCTCAGGGGTGAAGCTTTCTTT.

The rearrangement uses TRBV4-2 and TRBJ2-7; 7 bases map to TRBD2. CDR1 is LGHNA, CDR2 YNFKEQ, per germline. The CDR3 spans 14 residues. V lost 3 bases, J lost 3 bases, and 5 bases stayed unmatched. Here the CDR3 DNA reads TGTGCCAGCAGCCAGAGCGGGATGGGCTACGAGCAGTACTTC. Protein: CASSQSGMGYEQYF.

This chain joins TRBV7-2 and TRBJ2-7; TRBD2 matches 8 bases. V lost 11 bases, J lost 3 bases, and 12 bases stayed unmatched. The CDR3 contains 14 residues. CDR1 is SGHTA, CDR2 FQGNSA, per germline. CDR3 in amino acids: CAGGSGGKVYEQYF. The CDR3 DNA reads TGTGCCGGGGGGAGCGGGGGAAAGGTCTACGAGCAGTACTTC.

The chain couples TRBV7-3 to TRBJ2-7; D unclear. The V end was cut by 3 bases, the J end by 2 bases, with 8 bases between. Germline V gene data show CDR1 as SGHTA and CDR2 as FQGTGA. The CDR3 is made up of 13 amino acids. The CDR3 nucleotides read TGTGCCAGCAGCTTGGGCAGGACCTACGAGCAGTACTTC. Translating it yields CASSLGRTYEQYF.

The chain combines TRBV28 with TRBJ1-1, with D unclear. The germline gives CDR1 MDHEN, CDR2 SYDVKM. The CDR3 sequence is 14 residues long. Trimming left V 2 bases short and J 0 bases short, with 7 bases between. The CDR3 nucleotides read TGTGCCAGCAGTTTACCGAGCCTGAACACTGAAGCTTTCTTT. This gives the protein CASSLPSLNTEAFF.

The CDR3 loop reads CASSRTVTGGSEAFF. CDR3 DNA sequence: TGTGCCAGCAGCCGGACAGTGACAGGGGGCTCTGAAGCTTTCTTT. This chain links TRBV27 with TRBJ1-1; the match to TRBD1 covers 10 bases. Trimming took 6 bases from V and 6 from J; bases not matched to a gene: 10. The CDR3 has 15 amino acids. In germline, CDR1 is MNHEY, CDR2 SMNVEV (reference sequence).

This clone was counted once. CDR3: CASSLRSPRTGELFF. The CDR3 DNA follows: TGCGCCAGCAGCTTGCGTAGTCCTCGCACCGGGGAGCTGTTTTTT. The rearrangement joins TRBV5-1 to TRBJ2-2, with D uncertain. This CDR3 is 15 amino acids long. In germline, CDR1 is SGHRS, CDR2 YFSETQ. The ends were cut back, 1 base at V and 4 bases at J, with 11 bases in the middle.

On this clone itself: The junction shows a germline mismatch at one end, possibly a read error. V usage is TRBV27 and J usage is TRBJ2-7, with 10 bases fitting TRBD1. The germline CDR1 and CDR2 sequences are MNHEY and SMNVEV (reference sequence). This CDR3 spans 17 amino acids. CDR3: CASRFLLRDRGSYEQYF. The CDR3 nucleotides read TGTGCCAGCCGTTTCTTACTCCGGGACAGGGGTTCCTACGAGCAGTACTTC.

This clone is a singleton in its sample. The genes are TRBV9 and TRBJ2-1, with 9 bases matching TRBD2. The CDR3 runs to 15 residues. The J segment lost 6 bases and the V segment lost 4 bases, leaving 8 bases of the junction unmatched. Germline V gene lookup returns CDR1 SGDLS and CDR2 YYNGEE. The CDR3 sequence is CASSFRGREGNEQFF. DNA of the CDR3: TGTGCCAGCAGCTTCCGGGGGCGGGAGGGCAATGAGCAGTTCTTC. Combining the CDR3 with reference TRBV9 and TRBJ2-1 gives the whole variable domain DSGVTQTPKHLITATGQRVTLRCSPRSGDLSVYWYQQSLDQGLQFLIQYYNGEERAKGNILERFSAQQFPDLHSELNLSSLELGDSALYFCASSFRGREGNEQFFGPGTRLTVL.

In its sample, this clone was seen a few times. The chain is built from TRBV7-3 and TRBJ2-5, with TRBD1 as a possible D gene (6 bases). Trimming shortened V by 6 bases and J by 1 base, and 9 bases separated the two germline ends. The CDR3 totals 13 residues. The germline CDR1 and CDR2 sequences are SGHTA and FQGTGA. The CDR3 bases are TGTGCCAGCAGTCGGGACACCCAAGAGACCCAGTACTTC. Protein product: CASSRDTQETQYF.

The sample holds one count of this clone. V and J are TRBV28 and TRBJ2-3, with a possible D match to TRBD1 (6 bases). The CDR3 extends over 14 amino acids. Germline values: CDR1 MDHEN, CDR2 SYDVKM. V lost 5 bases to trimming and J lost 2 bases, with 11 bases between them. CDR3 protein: CASSRTALTDTQYF. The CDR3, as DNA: TGTGCCAGCAGTCGGACAGCCCTCACAGATACGCAGTATTTT.

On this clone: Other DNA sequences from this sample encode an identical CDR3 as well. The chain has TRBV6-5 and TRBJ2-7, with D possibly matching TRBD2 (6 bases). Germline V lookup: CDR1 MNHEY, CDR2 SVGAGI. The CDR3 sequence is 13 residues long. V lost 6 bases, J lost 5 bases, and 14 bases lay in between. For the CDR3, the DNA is TGTGCCAGCAGCCGGACGGGGGAGGACGAGCAGTACTTC. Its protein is CASSRTGEDEQYF.

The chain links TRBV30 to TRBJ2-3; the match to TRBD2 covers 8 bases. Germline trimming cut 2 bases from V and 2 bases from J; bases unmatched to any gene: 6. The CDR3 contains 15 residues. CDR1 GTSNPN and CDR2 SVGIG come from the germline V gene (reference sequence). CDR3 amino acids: CAWSRGSGDTDTQYF. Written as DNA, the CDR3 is TGTGCCTGGAGTAGGGGTAGCGGGGACACAGATACGCAGTATTTT.

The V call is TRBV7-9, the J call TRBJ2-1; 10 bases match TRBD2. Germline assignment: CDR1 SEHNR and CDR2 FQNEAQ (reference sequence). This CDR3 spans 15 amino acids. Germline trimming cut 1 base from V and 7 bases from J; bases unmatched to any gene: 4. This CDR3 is CASSLGAGGPNEQFF. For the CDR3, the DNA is TGTGCCAGCAGCTTAGGAGCGGGAGGGCCGAATGAGCAGTTCTTC.

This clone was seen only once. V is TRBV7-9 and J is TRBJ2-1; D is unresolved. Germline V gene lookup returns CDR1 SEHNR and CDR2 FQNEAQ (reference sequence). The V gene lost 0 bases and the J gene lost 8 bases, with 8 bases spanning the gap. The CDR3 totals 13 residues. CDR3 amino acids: CASSLANFDEQFF. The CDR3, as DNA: TGTGCCAGCAGCTTAGCCAACTTTGATGAGCAGTTCTTC.

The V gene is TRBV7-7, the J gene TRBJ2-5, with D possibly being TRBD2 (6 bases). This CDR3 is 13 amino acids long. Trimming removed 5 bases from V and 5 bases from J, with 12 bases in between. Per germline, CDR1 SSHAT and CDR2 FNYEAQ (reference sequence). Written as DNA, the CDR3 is TGTGCCAGCAGCGGCGGCGCGGGGGAGACCCAGTACTTC. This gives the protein CASSGGAGETQYF.

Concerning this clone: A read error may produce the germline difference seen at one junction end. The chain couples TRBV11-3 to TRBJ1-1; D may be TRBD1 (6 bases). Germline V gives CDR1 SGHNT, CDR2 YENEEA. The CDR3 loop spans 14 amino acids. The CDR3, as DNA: TGTGCCAGCAGCTCAACCTACGACAGGCCTGAGGCTTTCTTT. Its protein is CASSSTYDRPEAFF.

The CDR3 DNA reads as TGTGCCAGCAGTCTAGAGGGTATCCGGCTCGGGGATACGCAGTATTTT. Translating it yields CASSLEGIRLGDTQYF. This chain links TRBV2 with TRBJ2-3, with TRBD2 as a possible D gene (5 bases). CDR1 is SNHLY, CDR2 FYNNEI, per germline. The V end lost 5 bases, the J end lost 6 bases, and 21 bases lay between the germline ends. The CDR3 consists of 16 residues.

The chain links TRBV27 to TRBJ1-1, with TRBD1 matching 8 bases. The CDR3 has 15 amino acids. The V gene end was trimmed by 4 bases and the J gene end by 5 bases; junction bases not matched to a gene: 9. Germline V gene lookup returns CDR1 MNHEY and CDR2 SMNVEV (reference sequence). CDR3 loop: CASSSPDRGVTEAFF. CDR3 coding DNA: TGTGCCAGCAGTTCACCCGACAGGGGAGTGACTGAAGCTTTCTTT.

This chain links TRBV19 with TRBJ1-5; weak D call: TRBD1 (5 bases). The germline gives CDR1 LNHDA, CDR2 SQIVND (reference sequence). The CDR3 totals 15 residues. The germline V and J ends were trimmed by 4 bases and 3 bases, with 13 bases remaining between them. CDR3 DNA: TGTGCCAGTAGTAGGGGGGATAGGGACAATCAGCCCCAGCATTTT. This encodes CASSRGDRDNQPQHF.

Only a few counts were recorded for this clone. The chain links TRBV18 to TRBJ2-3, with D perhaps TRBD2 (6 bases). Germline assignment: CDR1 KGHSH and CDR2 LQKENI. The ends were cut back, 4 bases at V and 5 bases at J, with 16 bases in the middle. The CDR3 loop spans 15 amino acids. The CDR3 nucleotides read TGTGCCAGCTCACTCGGGACGAACGGGGGAGATACGCAGTATTTT. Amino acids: CASSLGTNGGDTQYF.

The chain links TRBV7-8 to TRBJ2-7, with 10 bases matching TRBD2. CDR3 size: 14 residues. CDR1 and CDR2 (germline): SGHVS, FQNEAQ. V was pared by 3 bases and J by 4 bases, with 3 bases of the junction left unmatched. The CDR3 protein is CASSFLAGVYEQYF. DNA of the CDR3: TGTGCCAGCAGCTTTCTAGCGGGAGTTTACGAGCAGTACTTC.

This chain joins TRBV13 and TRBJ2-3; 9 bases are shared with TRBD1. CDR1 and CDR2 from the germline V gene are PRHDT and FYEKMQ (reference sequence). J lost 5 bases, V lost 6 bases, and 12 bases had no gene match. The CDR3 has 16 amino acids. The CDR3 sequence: CASRSWTGEVEDTQYF. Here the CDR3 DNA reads TGTGCCAGCAGGTCATGGACAGGGGAGGTTGAAGATACGCAGTATTTT.